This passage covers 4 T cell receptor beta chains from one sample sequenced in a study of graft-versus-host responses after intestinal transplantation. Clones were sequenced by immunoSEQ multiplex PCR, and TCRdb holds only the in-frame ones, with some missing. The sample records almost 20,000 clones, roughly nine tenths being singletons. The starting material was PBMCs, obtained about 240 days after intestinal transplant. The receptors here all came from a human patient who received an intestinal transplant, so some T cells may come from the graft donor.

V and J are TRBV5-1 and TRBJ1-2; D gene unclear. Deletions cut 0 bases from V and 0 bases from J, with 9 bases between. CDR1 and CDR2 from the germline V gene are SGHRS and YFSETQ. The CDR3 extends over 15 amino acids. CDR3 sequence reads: CASSLATQANYGYTF. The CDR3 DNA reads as TGCGCCAGCAGCTTGGCCACTCAAGCTAACTATGGCTACACCTTC. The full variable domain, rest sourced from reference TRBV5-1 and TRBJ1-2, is KAGVTQTPRYLIKTRGQQVTLSCSPISGHRSVSWYQQTPGQGLQFLFEYFSETQRNKGNFPGRFSGRQFSNSRSEMNVSTLELGDSALYLCASSLATQANYGYTFGSGTRLTVV.

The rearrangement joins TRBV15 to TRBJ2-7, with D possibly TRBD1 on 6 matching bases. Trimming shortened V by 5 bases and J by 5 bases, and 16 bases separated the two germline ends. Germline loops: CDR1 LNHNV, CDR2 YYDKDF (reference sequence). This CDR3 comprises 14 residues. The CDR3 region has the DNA TGTGCCACCAGCTCTTATGACAGGCCCAACGAGCAGTACTTC. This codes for CATSSYDRPNEQYF.

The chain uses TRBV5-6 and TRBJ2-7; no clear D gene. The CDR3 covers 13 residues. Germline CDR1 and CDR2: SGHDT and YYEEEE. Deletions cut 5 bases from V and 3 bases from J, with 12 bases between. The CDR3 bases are TGTGCCAGCAGGTCAGAGGTAGGCTACGAGCAGTACTTC. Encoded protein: CASRSEVGYEQYF.

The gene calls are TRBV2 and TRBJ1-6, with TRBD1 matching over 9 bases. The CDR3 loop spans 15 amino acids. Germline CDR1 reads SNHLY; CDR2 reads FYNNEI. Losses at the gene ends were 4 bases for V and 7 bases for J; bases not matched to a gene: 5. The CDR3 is CASSAGQGQNSPLHF. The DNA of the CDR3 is TGTGCCAGCAGTGCCGGACAGGGGCAGAATTCACCCCTCCACTTT.